These 14 T cell receptor beta chains share one sample of origin, sequenced in a study of T cells in women clearing cervical HPV infection. Profiled with immunoSEQ multiplex PCR; TCRdb holds only in-frame clones, not every one. The sample's table shows approximately 35,000 clones. Sequenced material: blood buffy coat. These receptors all stem from a woman aged 18 to 75 with a cervical HPV16 infection that either progressed to CIN3+ or cleared (not recorded which).

Concerning this clone itself: From the germline J gene comes the end of the CDR3, since the read stops 3 residues before it. The V call is TRBV20-1, the J call TRBJ2-2, with D possibly matching TRBD2 (5 bases). The CDR3 contains 13 residues. V was pared by 3 bases and J by 10 bases, with 15 bases between. Germline V gene data show CDR1 as DFQATT and CDR2 as SNEGSKA (reference sequence). CDR3 bases read: TGCAGTGCTAGCCCCTCGAGGGTTCAGGAG. The encoded protein is CSASPSRVQE. The whole CDR3 sequence reads CSASPSRVQELFF.

Worth noting for this clone: The DNA ends 3 residues before the CDR3 does, and the rest of the CDR3 is filled in from the germline J gene. The rearrangement uses TRBV20-1 and TRBJ1-1; TRBD1 matches at 8 bases. The CDR3 spans 16 residues. CDR1 DFQATT and CDR2 SNEGSKA come from the germline V gene (reference sequence). Unmatched junction bases numbered 12, after V lost 4 bases and J lost 2 bases. The CDR3 here is CSAKRTGRGSNTEAFF. CDR3 DNA (partial): TGCAGTGCTAAAAGGACAGGGAGGGGATCCAACACTGAA.

In the case of this clone: The sequenced fragment ends 3 residues before the CDR3 boundary, so the rest is inferred from the germline J gene. The chain links TRBV7-2 to TRBJ2-3; the match to TRBD1 covers 7 bases. V gave up 4 bases and J gave up 3 bases; unmatched junction bases: 7. Germline CDR1 SGHTA, CDR2 FQGNSA. The CDR3 is 15 amino acids. The sequenced CDR3 bases are TGTGCCAGCAGCTCCAATTACAGGGGAACAGATACG. Its protein product is CASSSNYRGTDT. In full, the CDR3 is CASSSNYRGTDTQYF.

A word on this clone: The sequence runs out 3 residues before the end of the CDR3; the remainder is reconstructed from the germline J gene. The chain combines TRBV20-1 with TRBJ2-7, with 7 bases aligning to TRBD2. The CDR3 runs 15 residues. From germline, CDR1 is DFQATT and CDR2 SNEGSKA (reference sequence). The V gene end was trimmed by 1 base and the J gene end by 0 bases; junction bases not matched to a gene: 6. The covered CDR3 bases are TGCAGTGCTAGAGCGGTCGGGGGGAGCTCCTACGAG. It encodes CSARAVGGSSYE. The CDR3 as a whole reads CSARAVGGSSYEQYF.

This CDR3 reads CASSVLRGQGNEQFF. Partial CDR3 DNA: TGTGCCAGCAGCGTCCTCCGGGGACAGGGCAATGAG. This rearrangement joins TRBV7-9 to TRBJ2-1; 9 bases are shared with TRBD1. The sequence runs out 3 residues before the end of the CDR3; the remainder is reconstructed from the germline J gene. CDR3 length equals 15 residues. V shed 5 bases, J shed 6 bases, and the junction held 8 bases outside the gene matches. Looked up from germline, CDR1 is SEHNR and CDR2 is FQNEAQ (reference sequence).

With regard to this clone: The read terminates 3 residues before the CDR3 end, so the remaining end is supplied by the germline J gene. The chain couples TRBV20-1 to TRBJ1-4; no clear D. Trimming removed 0 bases from V and 8 bases from J, with 19 bases in between. CDR3 size: 16 residues. Germline assignment: CDR1 DFQATT and CDR2 SNEGSKA (reference sequence). The covered CDR3 bases are TGCAGTGCTAGAGACCCTTCAGATATTCTTCGAGAAAAA. Translation: CSARDPSDILREK. The complete CDR3 protein is CSARDPSDILREKLFF.

Points on this clone: The CDR3 is cut off 3 residues early in the read; its end comes from the germline J gene. The chain couples TRBV7-2 to TRBJ2-4; D not resolved. CDR3 length: 12 residues. Germline values: CDR1 SGHTA, CDR2 FQGNSA. The CDR3 loop reads CASSYTNYGQYF. Incomplete CDR3 DNA: TGTGCCAGCAGCTACACTAACTATGGT.

A word on this clone: The observed sequence ends 3 residues before the CDR3 terminus, with the missing tail filled in from the germline J gene. This chain uses TRBV30 with TRBJ2-7; tentative D call: TRBD1 (6 bases). The CDR3 has 13 amino acids. V was cut by 3 bases and J by 2 bases, with 11 bases left in between. Germline V gives CDR1 GTSNPN, CDR2 SVGIG (reference sequence). The CDR3 reads CAWREDSAYEQYF. The part of the CDR3 DNA that was read is TGTGCCTGGAGGGAGGACAGCGCCTACGAG.

On this clone: Read coverage stops 3 residues before the CDR3 terminus; the germline J gene supplies the remainder. The genes are TRBV9 and TRBJ2-3, with TRBD2 matching 7 bases. The germline gives CDR1 SGDLS, CDR2 YYNGEE. This CDR3 is built from 16 residues. The V segment lost 5 bases and the J segment 0 bases; nucleotides outside the gene matches: 9. The sequenced CDR3 bases are TGTGCCAGCAGTCACGAAGCGGGATCTAGCACAGATACG. Protein sequence: CASSHEAGSSTDT. The whole CDR3 sequence is CASSHEAGSSTDTQYF.

Turning to this clone: The DNA ends 3 residues before the CDR3 does, and the rest of the CDR3 is filled in from the germline J gene. The rearrangement uses TRBV2 and TRBJ2-3; 9 bases line up with TRBD2. With 1 base clipped from V and 6 bases from J, the junction kept 8 bases outside the gene matches. Germline CDR1 is SNHLY and CDR2 is FYNNEI. CDR3 length: 16 amino acids. CDR3 loop: CASSEDTSGSYDTQYF. The CDR3 bases that were read are TGTGCCAGCAGTGAAGATACTAGCGGGTCGTACGATACG.

Remarks on this clone: Sequencing ends 3 residues short of the CDR3 end; the germline J gene provides the rest. The chain couples TRBV20-1 to TRBJ2-2, with 10 positions matching TRBD1. The CDR3 contains 17 residues. Per germline, CDR1 DFQATT and CDR2 SNEGSKA (reference sequence). Partial CDR3 DNA: TGCAGTGCAACCCGGACAGGGGGTCGGTGGACTAATGAAAAG. Encoded protein: CSATRTGGRWTNEK. The full CDR3 reads CSATRTGGRWTNEKLFF.

Details on this clone: With the read ending 3 residues before the CDR3 end, the germline J gene is used to fill in that end. This sequence joins TRBV3-1 (or the pseudogene TRBV3-2) and TRBJ2-3; TRBD2 matches 7 bases. This CDR3 is 17 amino acids long. V shed 7 bases, J shed 0 bases, and the junction held 13 bases outside the gene matches. Germline V gene sequence: CDR1 LGHDT, CDR2 YNNKEL (reference sequence). CDR3 DNA (partial): TGTGCCAGCACCCCACTCCCGGCGGGGGTTAGCACAGATACG. Protein: CASTPLPAGVSTDT. The full CDR3 is CASTPLPAGVSTDTQYF.

CDR3 protein: CASSLPGSDYGYTF. The part of the CDR3 DNA that was read is TGTGCCAGCAGCTTACCGGGTTCTGACTATGGC. The V call is TRBV5-6, the J call TRBJ1-2; no reliable D call. Read data end 3 residues before the CDR3 end; the end is taken from the germline J gene. The V end lost 2 bases, the J end lost 3 bases, and 11 bases lay between the germline ends. Per germline, CDR1 SGHDT and CDR2 YYEEEE. The CDR3 runs to 14 residues.

As regards this clone: The germline gene is not matched at one end of the junction; a read error may be the cause. The read falls 3 residues short of the CDR3 end, and the missing part is taken from the germline J gene. Other DNA sequences from this sample encode an identical CDR3 as well. The rearrangement uses TRBV30 and TRBJ1-3, with D perhaps TRBD1 (5 bases). This CDR3 has 14 amino acids. Germline V gene sequence: CDR1 GTSNPN, CDR2 SVGIG (reference sequence). Incomplete CDR3 DNA: TGTGCCTGGACTCGGGGGGTCTCTGGAAACACG. Translating gives CAWTRGVSGNT. The CDR3 as a whole reads CAWTRGVSGNTIYF.